The 16 T cell receptor beta chains listed next were all sequenced from one sample in a study of shared clonotypes between healthy human individuals. TCRdb keeps only in-frame clones here, not all; method: immunoSEQ multiplex PCR. Of over a million clones in the sample, less than 99% were seen once. Source material: naive CD4+ T cells sorted from blood. Specified subset: CD45RA+ positively selected. The receptors were gathered from a man younger than 45 in good health.

V usage is TRBV18 and J usage is TRBJ1-3, with D unresolved. Germline-derived CDR1 and CDR2 are KGHSH and LQKENI. The CDR3 covers 16 residues. Trimming left V 2 bases short and J 0 bases short, with 11 bases between. CDR3 bases: TGTGCCAGCTCACCAGTACAGTATGACTCTGGAAACACCATATATTTT. Its protein product is CASSPVQYDSGNTIYF.

The gene calls are TRBV28 and TRBJ1-3; D unresolved. With 3 bases removed from V and 1 base from J, the gap between germline ends came to 7 bases. The CDR3 spans 14 residues. Germline V gene data show CDR1 as MDHEN and CDR2 as SYDVKM. CDR3 DNA: TGTGCCAGCAGTTTTAAAGAATCTGGAAACACCATATATTTT. As protein: CASSFKESGNTIYF.

This clone was seen more than once but under ten times. The gene calls are TRBV7-2 and TRBJ2-7, with D maybe TRBD2 (6 bases). Germline-derived CDR1 and CDR2 are SGHTA and FQGNSA. V gave up 4 bases and J gave up 13 bases, with 14 bases separating them. CDR3 size: 11 residues. Here the CDR3 reads CASSSWAGSYF. DNA for the CDR3: TGTGCCAGCAGCTCATGGGCGGGATCCTACTTC.

J is TRBJ2-5 and V is TRBV5-4; 13 bases are a match to TRBD2. The germline gives CDR1 SGHNT, CDR2 YYREEE (reference sequence). The CDR3 consists of 16 residues. Trimming cost V 4 bases and J 5 bases; bases outside gene matches: 8. The CDR3 loop is CASSPKLAGGQETQYF. In DNA form, the CDR3 reads TGTGCCAGCAGCCCGAAACTAGCGGGAGGGCAGGAGACCCAGTACTTC. Using reference TRBV5-4 and TRBJ2-5 for the parts outside the CDR3, the full variable domain is ETGVTQSPTHLIKTRGQQVTLRCSSQSGHNTVSWYQQALGQGPQFIFQYYREEENGRGNFPPRFSGLQFPNYSSELNVNALELDDSALYLCASSPKLAGGQETQYFGPGTRLLVL.

The V gene is TRBV5-1, the J gene TRBJ2-1; D unclear. Germline V gives CDR1 SGHRS, CDR2 YFSETQ. Trimming pared 2 bases from V and 2 bases from J, leaving 8 bases between. CDR3 length: 14 amino acids. Written as DNA, the CDR3 is TGCGCCAGCAGCTTAGACCAAGCCTACAATGAGCAGTTCTTC. This gives the protein CASSLDQAYNEQFF.

The sample holds one count of this clone. At the DNA level, this CDR3 is encoded by other sequences in the same sample as well. The chain employs TRBV9 and TRBJ2-7; D call uncertain. V was cut by 2 bases and J by 0 bases, with 9 bases left in between. There are 14 residues in the CDR3. Germline values: CDR1 SGDLS, CDR2 YYNGEE. CDR3 amino acids: CASSVGGSSYEQYF. The CDR3 DNA reads TGTGCCAGCAGCGTGGGCGGTAGCTCCTACGAGCAGTACTTC.

This chain links TRBV5-1 with TRBJ2-5; 11 bases are a match to TRBD1. The CDR3 length is 17 residues. V shed 5 bases and J 4 bases; nucleotides not matched to a gene: 13. The germline V gene encodes CDR1 SGHRS and CDR2 YFSETQ. The CDR3 DNA is TGCGCCAGCAGTCCTGCCCGGACAGGGGGCGGAGGAGAGACCCAGTACTTC. Translating gives CASSPARTGGGGETQYF. Filled out from reference TRBV5-1 and TRBJ2-5, the complete variable domain reads KAGVTQTPRYLIKTRGQQVTLSCSPISGHRSVSWYQQTPGQGLQFLFEYFSETQRNKGNFPGRFSGRQFSNSRSEMNVSTLELGDSALYLCASSPARTGGGGETQYFGPGTRLLVL.

This clone was counted once. The rearrangement uses TRBV6-1 and TRBJ1-2, with D unresolved. Trimming took 2 bases from V and 0 from J, leaving 16 bases between them. The germline V gene encodes CDR1 MNHNS and CDR2 SASEGT. The CDR3 consists of 17 residues. CDR3: CASSEWRLGKANYGYTF. Here the CDR3 DNA reads TGTGCCAGCAGTGAATGGCGGTTGGGCAAAGCTAACTATGGCTACACCTTC.

In regard to this clone: Other DNA sequences within the sample encode an identical CDR3. This chain uses TRBV5-1 with TRBJ2-3, with D tentatively TRBD2 (6 bases). The CDR3 consists of 13 residues. Germline CDR1 and CDR2: SGHRS and YFSETQ. Trimming took off 0 bases at V and 4 bases at J, with 6 bases between the two ends. CDR3 coding DNA: TGCGCCAGCAGCTTGGCGGGGGCAGATACGCAGTATTTT. This translates into CASSLAGADTQYF.

This clone was detected once. The same CDR3 also results from other DNA sequences found in this sample. This sequence joins TRBV9 and TRBJ2-2; D is ambiguous. The CDR3 runs to 11 residues. V was clipped by 1 base and J by 6 bases, with 1 base between them. The germline V gene encodes CDR1 SGDLS and CDR2 YYNGEE. This CDR3 reads CASSVPGELFF. The CDR3 DNA follows: TGTGCCAGCAGCGTACCCGGGGAGCTGTTTTTT.

This chain connects TRBV28 to TRBJ2-1; no reliable D call. Trimming took 1 base from V and 2 from J, leaving 9 bases between them. The CDR3 is 15 residues long. CDR1 and CDR2 (germline): MDHEN, SYDVKM. The CDR3 sequence is CASSLSELAYNEQFF. Written as DNA, the CDR3 is TGTGCCAGCAGTTTATCGGAGCTTGCCTACAATGAGCAGTTCTTC.

The chain has TRBV7-9 and TRBJ2-1; 9 bases match TRBD2. Germline trimming cut 5 bases from V and 6 bases from J; bases unmatched to any gene: 11. CDR1 and CDR2 (germline): SEHNR, FQNEAQ (reference sequence). The CDR3 sequence is 16 residues long. This CDR3 reads CASSPRTSVVFNEQFF. For the CDR3, the DNA is TGTGCCAGCAGCCCCCGGACTAGCGTCGTATTCAATGAGCAGTTCTTC.

This chain uses TRBV5-4 with TRBJ2-1, with D possibly TRBD1 on 6 matching bases. Germline values: CDR1 SGHNT, CDR2 YYREEE (reference sequence). Trimming left V 0 bases short and J 6 bases short, with 16 bases between. This CDR3 spans 16 amino acids. This chain's CDR3 is CASSLGIRTAINEQFF. The DNA for the CDR3 is TGTGCCAGCAGCTTGGGAATTAGGACAGCCATCAATGAGCAGTTCTTC.

This chain uses TRBV2 with TRBJ2-2, with TRBD1 as a possible D gene (5 bases). This CDR3 comprises 15 residues. Per germline, CDR1 SNHLY and CDR2 FYNNEI. V was clipped by 4 bases and J by 2 bases, with 11 bases between them. CDR3 in amino acids: CASSVLGHNTGELFF. In nucleotides, the CDR3 is TGTGCCAGCAGTGTCTTAGGACATAACACCGGGGAGCTGTTTTTT.

The gene calls are TRBV28 and TRBJ2-6; D is ambiguous. This CDR3 has 15 residues. Looked up from germline, CDR1 is MDHEN and CDR2 is SYDVKM. V gave up 2 bases and J gave up 2 bases, with 7 bases separating them. CDR3 in DNA: TGTGCCAGCAGTTTAGTATGGGCTGGGGCCAACGTCCTGACTTTC. Protein product: CASSLVWAGANVLTF.

This chain joins TRBV29-1 and TRBJ1-1; 9 positions match TRBD1. The CDR3 runs 14 residues. J was trimmed by 1 base and V by 7 bases; bases with no gene match: 7. Germline lookup yields CDR1 SQVTM and CDR2 ANQGSEA. CDR3 bases: TGCAGCGGCCTTAAGGGACAGGGGAACACTGAAGCTTTCTTT. The encoded protein is CSGLKGQGNTEAFF.